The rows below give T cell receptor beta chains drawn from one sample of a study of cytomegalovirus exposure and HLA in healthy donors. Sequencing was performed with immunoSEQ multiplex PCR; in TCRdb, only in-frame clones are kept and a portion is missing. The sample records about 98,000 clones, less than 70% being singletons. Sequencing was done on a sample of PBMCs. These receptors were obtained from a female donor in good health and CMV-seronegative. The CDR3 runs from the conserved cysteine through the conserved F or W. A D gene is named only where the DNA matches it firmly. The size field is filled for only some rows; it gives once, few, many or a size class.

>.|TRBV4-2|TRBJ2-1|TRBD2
TGTGCCAGCAGCCAAGTTGCGGGAGGGGAAAATGAGCAGTTCTTC
CASSQVAGGENEQFF
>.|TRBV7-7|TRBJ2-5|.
TGTGCTAGCAGCTTAAAGGGGCAAGAGACCCAGTACTTC
CASSLKGQETQYF
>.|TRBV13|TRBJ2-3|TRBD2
TGTGCCAGCAGCCAACGGACTAGCGGGAGAGGAGATACGCAGTATTTT
CASSQRTSGRGDTQYF
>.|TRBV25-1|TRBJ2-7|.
TGTGCCACCCCCTGTTCCCTCGTTAACGAGCAGTACTTC
CATPCSLVNEQYF
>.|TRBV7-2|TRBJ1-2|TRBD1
TGTGCCAGCAGCTTAGATTTGACAGGGATTAACTATGGCTACACCTTC
CASSLDLTGINYGYTF
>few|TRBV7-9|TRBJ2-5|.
TGTGCCAGCAGCTCATTTCCGACTGCCGAAGAGACCCAGTACTTC
CASSSFPTAEETQYF
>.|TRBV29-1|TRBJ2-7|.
TGCAGCGTTGAGGGGATTTCGGGAACATACGAGCAGTACTTC
CSVEGISGTYEQYF
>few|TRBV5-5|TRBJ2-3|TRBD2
TGTGCCAGCAGCTTGGAGGCTAGCGGGGGGTGGGCAGATACGCAGTATTTT
CASSLEASGGWADTQYF
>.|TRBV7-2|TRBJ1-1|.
TGTGCCAGCAGCTTCGGGGAGAACACTGAAGCTTTCTTT
CASSFGENTEAFF
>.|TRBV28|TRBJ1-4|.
TGTGCCAGCAGTTTAATCGCGGGCTGGGAAAAACTGTTTTTT
CASSLIAGWEKLFF
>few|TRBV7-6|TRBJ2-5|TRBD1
TGTGCCAGCAGCCAAAGACAGGGGCCGGGCGAAGAGACCCAGTACTTC
CASSQRQGPGEETQYF
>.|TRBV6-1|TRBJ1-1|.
TGTGCCAGCAGTGCCCAGGGGAACACTGAAGCTTTCTTT
CASSAQGNTEAFF
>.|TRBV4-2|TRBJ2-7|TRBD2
TGTGCCAGCAGCCAAGAAACTAGCGGGCAATACGAGCAGTACTTC
CASSQETSGQYEQYF
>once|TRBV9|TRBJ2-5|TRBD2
TGTGCCAGCAATGAGGCGGGGGGTGGGCAAGAGACCCAGTACTTC
CASNEAGGGQETQYF
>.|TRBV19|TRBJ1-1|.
TGTGCCAGTAGTATGACACAGAACACTGAAGCTTTCTTT
CASSMTQNTEAFF
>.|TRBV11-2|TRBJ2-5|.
TGTGCCAGCAGGGGGCTTAGGCGGAACCAAGAGACCCAGTACTTC
CASRGLRRNQETQYF
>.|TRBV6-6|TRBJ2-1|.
TGTGCCAGCAGCCCCTTCGGTACAGACAATGAGCAGTTCTTC
CASSPFGTDNEQFF
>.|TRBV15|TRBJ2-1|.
TGTGCCACCAGCAACATAAGACTGGACTGGGGCTACAATGAGCAGTTCTTC
CATSNIRLDWGYNEQFF
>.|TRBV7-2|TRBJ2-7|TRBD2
TGTGCCAGCAGCTTAGGACTAGCGTACTCCTACGAGCAGTACTTC
CASSLGLAYSYEQYF
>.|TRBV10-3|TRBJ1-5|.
TGTGCCATCAGTGAAAGTAGGGTGGGAAGCGGGTTTAGCAATCAGCCCCAGCATTTT
CAISESRVGSGFSNQPQHF
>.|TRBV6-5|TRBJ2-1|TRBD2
TGTGCCAGCAGCCCACTAGCGGGAGGGCCGTTTGAGCAGTTCTTC
CASSPLAGGPFEQFF
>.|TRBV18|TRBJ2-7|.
TGTGCCAGCTCACCGGGACAATTCTACGAGCAGTACTTC
CASSPGQFYEQYF
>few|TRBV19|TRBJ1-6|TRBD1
TGTGCCAGTAGTGTCGGGACAGGGAAGGGAATGGGTTCACCCCTCCACTTT
CASSVGTGKGMGSPLHF
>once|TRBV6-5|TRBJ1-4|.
TGTGCCAGCAGTTACTCGAGTTATAGTAATGAAAAACTGTTTTTT
CASSYSSYSNEKLFF
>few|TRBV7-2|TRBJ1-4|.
TGTGCCAGCAGCTCGCTCAGGGGATACGGTGAAAAACTGTTTTTT
CASSSLRGYGEKLFF
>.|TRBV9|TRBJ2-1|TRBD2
TGTGCCAGCAGCGCGGGACTAGAATTGGGCAATGAGCAGTTCTTC
CASSAGLELGNEQFF
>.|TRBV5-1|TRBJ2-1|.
TGCGCCAGCAGCTCCCTCTATAAGCGTATCCATGAGCAGTTCTTC
CASSSLYKRIHEQFF